What follows are 21 T cell receptor beta chains derived from one specimen sequenced in a study of molecular identifiers for immune sequencing clone quantification. TCRdb reprocessed the PCR reads via MiXCR and lists one record per CDR3 protein. The data contain under 65,000 distinct CDR3 sequences, 20% to 25% of them singletons. Sequencing was done on a sample of naive CD8+ T cells from blood, with Jurkat cell RNA spiked in. As to subset: FACS-sorted CD8+CD4-CCR7+CD45RA+ naive T cells. Receptor source: a human donor in good health. Some libraries in this study had Jurkat cell RNA spiked in.

The rearrangement uses TRBV27 and TRBJ2-7; no firm D call. V was trimmed by 4 bases and J by 6 bases, leaving 13 bases between them. CDR3 length equals 13 residues. The germline gives CDR1 MNHEY, CDR2 SMNVEV (reference sequence). The CDR3 here is CASSWGKACEQYF. The CDR3 bases are TGTGCCAGCAGTTGGGGTAAAGCATGCGAGCAGTACTTC.

This clonotype was counted many times. The rearrangement joins TRBV6-2 or TRBV6-3 to TRBJ2-7; D is possibly TRBD2 (5 bases). Germline V gives CDR1 MNHEY, CDR2 SVGEGT. V lost 8 bases to trimming and J lost 3 bases, with 17 bases between them. The CDR3 runs to 14 residues. The CDR3 sequence: CASRAWGEDYEQYF. CDR3 sequence (DNA): TGTGCCAGCCGGGCCTGGGGAGAGGACTACGAGCAGTACTTC.

Remarks on this clonotype: This sequence may be a read error, since a much larger clone differs from it by one base. The chain recombines TRBV7-9 with TRBJ2-3; no clear D. The CDR3 runs to 12 residues. CDR1 and CDR2 (germline): SEHNR, FQNEAQ (reference sequence). The CDR3 spells CASSSYTATQYF. CDR3 DNA: TGTGCCAGCAGCAGCTACACAGCTACGCAGTATTTT. Filled out from reference TRBV7-9 and TRBJ2-3, the complete variable domain reads DTGVSQNPRHKITKRGQNVTFRCDPISEHNRLYWYRQTLGQGPEFLTYFQNEAQLEKSRLLSDRFSAERPKGSFSTLEIQRTEQGDSAMYLCASSSYTATQYFGPGTRLTVL.

Ten or more counts support this clonotype. The rearrangement links TRBV11-2 to TRBJ2-7, with D possibly matching TRBD1 (5 bases). CDR1 is SGHAT, CDR2 FQNNGV, per germline. The V gene lost 5 bases and the J gene lost 6 bases, with 11 bases spanning the gap. This CDR3 contains 12 residues. The CDR3 coding sequence is TGTGCCAGCAGCCAGGCAGGGCTCGAGCAGTACTTC. As protein: CASSQAGLEQYF.

This clonotype was seen many times. This chain uses TRBV30 with TRBJ2-4, with D possibly being TRBD2 (5 bases). This CDR3 spans 14 amino acids. V lost 1 base and J 2 bases, leaving 9 bases between the germline ends. Germline V gene data show CDR1 as GTSNPN and CDR2 as SVGIG (reference sequence). In nucleotides, the CDR3 is TGTGCCTGGAGTGCTACGGGAACCAAAAACATTCAGTACTTC. It encodes CAWSATGTKNIQYF.

This clonotype appeared a single time. The germline gene is not matched at one end of the junction; a read error may be the cause. This chain uses TRBV16 with TRBJ2-7, with D possibly being TRBD1 (5 bases). Germline-derived CDR1 and CDR2 are KGHSY and FQNENV. The CDR3 has 15 amino acids. The CDR3 is CASSQARQGPYELYF. The CDR3 region has the DNA TGTGCCAGCAGCCAAGCTCGCCAGGGCCCCTACGAGCTGTACTTC.

This chain joins TRBV19 and TRBJ1-1; D not certain. CDR1 and CDR2 (germline): LNHDA, SQIVND (reference sequence). The CDR3 consists of 14 residues. The V and J ends lost 6 bases and 3 bases respectively, with 14 bases between them. CDR3 amino acids: CASSTTFGYTEAFF. The CDR3 nucleotides read TGTGCCAGTAGCACAACCTTTGGGTACACTGAAGCTTTCTTT.

About this clonotype: A much larger clonotype is one base distant, so this may be a read error. The chain has TRBV4-3 and TRBJ2-3, with D unresolved. CDR1 is LGHNA, CDR2 YSLEER, per germline. The CDR3 spans 13 residues. V was clipped by 1 base and J by 4 bases, with 6 bases between them. CDR3 sequence: CASSQGRADTQYF. Written as DNA, the CDR3 is TGCGCCAGCAGCCAAGGACGCGCAGATACGCAGTATTTT.

V is TRBV12-5 and J is TRBJ2-5; 13 bases fit TRBD2. The CDR3 is 24 residues long. The V and J ends lost 5 bases and 0 bases, in that order; junction bases with no gene match: 27. Looked up from germline, CDR1 is LGHNT and CDR2 is FRNRAP. CDR3 sequence reads: CASGIRKQGLAGLLQTVYQETQYF. Written as DNA, the CDR3 is TGTGCTAGTGGTATTAGGAAACAGGGACTAGCGGGACTCCTTCAGACCGTGTACCAAGAGACCCAGTACTTC.

As to this clonotype: An end of the junction differs from the germline gene, which may be a read error. This rearrangement joins TRBV4-1 to TRBJ2-5, with 7 bases fitting TRBD2. The CDR3 covers 17 residues. Germline values: CDR1 MGHRA, CDR2 YSYEKL. CDR3 loop: CASSQDPLGGYQETQHF. Here the CDR3 DNA reads TGCGCCAGCAGCCAGGATCCATTGGGAGGGTACCAAGAGACCCAGCACTTC.

This clonotype appeared many times. The V gene is TRBV20-1, the J gene TRBJ2-7; 9 bases map to TRBD1. The CDR3 runs to 15 residues. Germline values: CDR1 DFQATT, CDR2 SNEGSKA (reference sequence). J was trimmed by 4 bases and V by 3 bases; bases with no gene match: 10. The CDR3 DNA reads TGCAGTGCTAGCGAACCGGGACAGGGTCGTTACGAGCAGTACTTC. Translated, it gives CSASEPGQGRYEQYF.

This clonotype came up a few times. This chain uses TRBV30 with TRBJ2-7; 11 nucleotides align to TRBD2. The CDR3 has 13 amino acids. The germline V gene encodes CDR1 GTSNPN and CDR2 SVGIG (reference sequence). J lost 4 bases, V lost 2 bases, and 1 base had no gene match. CDR3 nucleotide sequence: TGTGCCTGGAGTACTAGCGGGGGATACGAGCAGTACTTC. Amino acid sequence: CAWSTSGGYEQYF.

This clonotype was seen many times. The chain joins TRBV9 to TRBJ2-2, with 7 bases matching TRBD2. CDR1 and CDR2 (germline): SGDLS, YYNGEE. With 1 base clipped from V and 5 bases from J, the junction kept 8 bases outside the gene matches. CDR3 length: 16 residues. The CDR3 sequence: CASSVLGGSPTGELFF. The CDR3, as DNA: TGTGCCAGCAGCGTACTAGGCGGGAGCCCGACCGGGGAGCTGTTTTTT.

Notes on this clonotype: This may arise from a read error, as a much more abundant clone is one base away. V usage is TRBV6-5 and J usage is TRBJ2-1; 8 bases line up with TRBD1. The CDR3 has 15 residues. Germline CDR1 is MNHEY and CDR2 is SVGAGI. V dropped 8 bases and J dropped 2; count of bases not matched to a gene: 8. The CDR3 DNA is TGTGCCAGCGAAAAAGGACAGGGAGCCTACAATGAGCAGTTCTTC. Encoded protein: CASEKGQGAYNEQFF.

Worth noting for this clonotype: A much larger clone lies one base from this, so it may be a read error. Because the CDR3's place on the DNA is in doubt, the DNA is left out and the CDR3 is given as listed by TCRdb. The V and J genes are TRBV30 and TRBJ2-7; TRBD1 was called by the table and not checked on the DNA. The CDR3 totals 15 residues, both ends included. CDR1 is GTSNPN and CDR2 is SVGIG in the germline V gene (reference sequence). The CDR3 loop is CAWSVVGGGIDEQCF.

V usage is TRBV20-1 and J usage is TRBJ2-7, with unresolved D. The V gene's germline CDR1 is DFQATT and CDR2 SNEGSKA (reference sequence). The V and J ends lost 5 bases and 2 bases respectively, with 13 bases between them. This CDR3 is built from 13 residues. In DNA, the CDR3 is TGCAGTGCTGACCTGGGTCTAGCCTACGAGCAGTACTTC. It translates to CSADLGLAYEQYF.

This clonotype was found many times. The gene calls are TRBV28 and TRBJ1-1; TRBD1 matches at 10 bases. The CDR3 is 15 residues long. Germline loops: CDR1 MDHEN, CDR2 SYDVKM. J gave up 4 bases and V 3 bases, and 5 bases lay outside the gene matches. CDR3 residues: CASSFGQGVGTEAFF. The CDR3 DNA sequence: TGTGCCAGCAGTTTTGGACAGGGGGTGGGCACTGAAGCTTTCTTT.

The chain is built from TRBV7-9 and TRBJ2-7, with TRBD1 as a possible D gene (6 bases). Germline assignment: CDR1 SEHNR and CDR2 FQNEAQ (reference sequence). V gave up 2 bases and J gave up 2 bases, with 19 bases separating them. The CDR3 length is 17 residues. CDR3 DNA: TGTGCCAGCAGCTTACGTCCCTCCTGGGGGCCAGCCTACGAGCAGTACTTC. It codes for CASSLRPSWGPAYEQYF.

This clonotype was recorded at least ten times. The J gene is TRBJ2-7, the V gene TRBV19; no definite D call. Germline CDR1 LNHDA, CDR2 SQIVND (reference sequence). The germline V and J ends were trimmed by 4 bases and 3 bases, with 16 bases remaining between them. The CDR3 is made up of 15 amino acids. The CDR3 spells CASSTLGGTNYEQYF. DNA of the CDR3: TGTGCCAGTAGTACCTTAGGTGGAACAAACTACGAGCAGTACTTC.

This clonotype was observed many times. This chain uses TRBV3-1 with TRBJ2-7; 7 bases are shared with TRBD1. The CDR3 is 19 residues long. Losses at the gene ends were 1 base for V and 3 bases for J; bases not matched to a gene: 18. Germline V lookup: CDR1 LGHDT, CDR2 YNNKEL (reference sequence). The CDR3 DNA reads TGTGCCAGCAGCCAAGTACCAGGGACAGCCCGATCGTCACGCTACGAGCAGTACTTC. This translates into CASSQVPGTARSSRYEQYF.

A note on this clonotype: Just one base apart from a much larger clone, this may be a read error. The chain uses TRBV6-6 and TRBJ2-2; 9 nucleotides match TRBD2. Germline V lookup: CDR1 MNHNY, CDR2 SVGAGI (reference sequence). The CDR3 loop spans 16 amino acids. CDR3 sequence reads: CASSLVAGGNPGELFF. The CDR3 DNA reads TGTGCCAGCAGTTTAGTGGCGGGGGGGAACCCCGGGGAGCTGTTTTTT.